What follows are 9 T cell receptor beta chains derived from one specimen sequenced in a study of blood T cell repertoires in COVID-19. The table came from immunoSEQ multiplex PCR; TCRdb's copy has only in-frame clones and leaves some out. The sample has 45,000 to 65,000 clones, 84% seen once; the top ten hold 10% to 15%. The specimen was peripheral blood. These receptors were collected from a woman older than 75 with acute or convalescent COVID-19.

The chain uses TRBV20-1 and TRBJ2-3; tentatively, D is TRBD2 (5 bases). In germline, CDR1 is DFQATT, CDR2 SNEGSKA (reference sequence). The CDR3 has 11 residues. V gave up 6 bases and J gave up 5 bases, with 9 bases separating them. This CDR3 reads CSAAGVDTQYF. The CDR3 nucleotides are TGCAGTGCCGCGGGCGTAGATACGCAGTATTTT.

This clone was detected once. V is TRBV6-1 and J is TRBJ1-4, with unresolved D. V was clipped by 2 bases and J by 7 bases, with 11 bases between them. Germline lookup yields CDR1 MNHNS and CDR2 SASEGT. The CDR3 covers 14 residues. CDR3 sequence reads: CASSEWAGGEKLFF. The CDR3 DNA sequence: TGTGCCAGCAGTGAATGGGCAGGTGGTGAAAAACTGTTTTTT.

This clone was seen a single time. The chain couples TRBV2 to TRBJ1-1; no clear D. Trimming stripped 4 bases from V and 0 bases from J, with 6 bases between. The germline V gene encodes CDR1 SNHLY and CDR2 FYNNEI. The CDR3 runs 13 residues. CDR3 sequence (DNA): TGTGCCAGCAGTGTAATTATGAACACTGAAGCTTTCTTT. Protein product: CASSVIMNTEAFF.

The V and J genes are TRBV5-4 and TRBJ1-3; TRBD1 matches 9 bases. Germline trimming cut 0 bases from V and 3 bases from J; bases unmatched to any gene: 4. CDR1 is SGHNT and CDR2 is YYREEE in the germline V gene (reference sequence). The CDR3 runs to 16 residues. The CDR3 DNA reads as TGTGCCAGCAGCTTGGATGCGACAGGGGGTGGAAACACCATATATTTT. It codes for CASSLDATGGGNTIYF. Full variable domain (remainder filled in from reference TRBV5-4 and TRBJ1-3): ETGVTQSPTHLIKTRGQQVTLRCSSQSGHNTVSWYQQALGQGPQFIFQYYREEENGRGNFPPRFSGLQFPNYSSELNVNALELDDSALYLCASSLDATGGGNTIYFGEGSWLTVV.

The CDR3 sequence: CASSLAGGELPRETQYF. CDR3 in DNA: TGTGCCAGCAGCTTGGCCGGTGGCGAGCTCCCGCGGGAGACCCAGTACTTC. The chain carries TRBV5-6 and TRBJ2-5; D is undetermined. The CDR3 loop spans 17 amino acids. Trimming took off 0 bases at V and 5 bases at J, with 20 bases between the two ends. Looked up from germline, CDR1 is SGHDT and CDR2 is YYEEEE.

CDR3 coding DNA: TGTGCCAGCAGCTTACAATCGAACACTGAAGCTTTCTTT. Protein: CASSLQSNTEAFF. The chain carries TRBV7-8 and TRBJ1-1; D unresolved. CDR1 SGHVS and CDR2 FQNEAQ come from the germline V gene. V was pared by 2 bases and J by 1 base, with 5 bases between. This CDR3 is 13 amino acids long.

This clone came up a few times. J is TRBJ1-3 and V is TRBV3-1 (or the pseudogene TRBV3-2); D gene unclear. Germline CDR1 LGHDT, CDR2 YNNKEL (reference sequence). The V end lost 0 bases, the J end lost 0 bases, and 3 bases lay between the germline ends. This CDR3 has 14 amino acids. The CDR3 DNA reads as TGTGCCAGCAGCCAAGAGAGCTCTGGAAACACCATATATTTT. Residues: CASSQESSGNTIYF.

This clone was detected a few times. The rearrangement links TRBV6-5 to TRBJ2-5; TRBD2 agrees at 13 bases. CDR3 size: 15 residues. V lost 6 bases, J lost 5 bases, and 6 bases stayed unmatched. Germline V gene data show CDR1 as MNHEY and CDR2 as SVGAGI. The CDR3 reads CASSPGLAGVETQYF. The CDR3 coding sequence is TGTGCCAGCAGCCCCGGACTAGCGGGGGTGGAGACCCAGTACTTC.

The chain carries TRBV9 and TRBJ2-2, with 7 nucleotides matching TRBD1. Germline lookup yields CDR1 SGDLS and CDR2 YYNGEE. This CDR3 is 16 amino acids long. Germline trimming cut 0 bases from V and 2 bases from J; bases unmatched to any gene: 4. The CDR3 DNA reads TGTGCCAGCAGCGTAGTGGGGACAGTTAACACCGGGGAGCTGTTTTTT. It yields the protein CASSVVGTVNTGELFF.